This passage covers 16 T cell receptor beta chains from one sample sequenced in a study of CD8 T cells in Susac syndrome. Reverse transcription of roughly 0.5 to 1 ug RNA was performed with random hexamers. From the immunoSEQ multiplex PCR reads, TCRdb called clonotypes with MiXCR, one entry per CDR3 protein. This sample carries about 120,000 distinct CDR3 sequences, 85% to 95% of them seen once, and the ten largest clones take 0.093%. Sequences were obtained from CD4+ T cells from PBMCs. The receptors come from a human donor with multiple sclerosis.

This chain connects TRBV7-2 to TRBJ2-5; D tentatively reads TRBD1 or TRBD2 (5 bases each). Trimming took 2 bases from V and 4 from J, leaving 11 bases between them. The CDR3 covers 14 residues. Germline loops: CDR1 SGHTA, CDR2 FQGNSA. The CDR3 is CASSLFRERETQYF. The CDR3, as DNA: TGTGCCAGCAGCTTATTCAGGGAGAGAGAGACCCAGTACTTC.

CDR3: CSVEALGSSSTDTQYF. DNA of the CDR3: TGCAGCGTTGAAGCCCTAGGGTCATCTAGCACAGATACGCAGTATTTT. This sequence joins TRBV29-1 and TRBJ2-3; D uncertain. This CDR3 has 16 amino acids. Trimming removed 1 base at V and 0 bases at J, with 14 bases between. CDR1 and CDR2 from the germline V gene are SQVTM and ANQGSEA.

The chain couples TRBV5-1 to TRBJ2-7, with 13 bases lining up with TRBD2. There are 14 residues in the CDR3. V was pared by 2 bases and J by 6 bases, with 2 bases of the junction left unmatched. Germline loops: CDR1 SGHRS, CDR2 YFSETQ. CDR3 loop: CASSFRTSGGEQYF. Written as DNA, the CDR3 is TGCGCCAGCAGCTTTCGGACTAGCGGGGGCGAGCAGTACTTC.

This chain joins TRBV7-8 and TRBJ2-4, with a weak D call TRBD1 (5 bases). CDR3 length equals 15 residues. V lost 5 bases, J lost 0 bases, and 11 bases lay in between. Germline CDR1 SGHVS, CDR2 FQNEAQ. Here the CDR3 reads CASSPDRIAKNIQYF. CDR3 in DNA: TGTGCCAGCAGCCCCGACAGAATAGCCAAAAACATTCAGTACTTC.

The V and J genes are TRBV9 and TRBJ2-7, with D possibly being TRBD2 (6 bases). The CDR3 has 15 residues. Per the germline V gene, CDR1 is SGDLS and CDR2 is YYNGEE. Trimming stripped 1 base from V and 0 bases from J, with 11 bases between. CDR3 sequence (DNA): TGTGCCAGCAGCGTATCCCCCGGGAGCTCCTACGAGCAGTACTTC. Translating gives CASSVSPGSSYEQYF. Supplemented by reference TRBV9 and TRBJ2-7, the full variable domain reads DSGVTQTPKHLITATGQRVTLRCSPRSGDLSVYWYQQSLDQGLQFLIQYYNGEERAKGNILERFSAQQFPDLHSELNLSSLELGDSALYFCASSVSPGSSYEQYFGPGTRLTVT.

The J gene is TRBJ1-1, the V gene TRBV12-3 or TRBV12-4, with D possibly being TRBD1 (6 bases). Trimming shortened V by 1 base and J by 3 bases, and 15 bases separated the two germline ends. The CDR3 length is 16 residues. The CDR3 bases are TGTGCCAGCAGTTTAGAGGGGGTTCTGGATCACACTGAAGCTTTCTTT. As protein: CASSLEGVLDHTEAFF.

The V and J genes are TRBV5-1 and TRBJ2-6, with TRBD1 matching 7 bases. This CDR3 region has 17 residues. The J segment lost 0 bases and the V segment lost 1 base, leaving 4 bases of the junction unmatched. CDR1 SGHRS and CDR2 YFSETQ come from the germline V gene. The CDR3 DNA sequence: TGCGCCAGCAGCTTGACGACAGGGACCTCTGGGGCCAACGTCCTGACTTTC. This codes for CASSLTTGTSGANVLTF.

V and J are TRBV7-9 and TRBJ1-5; no clear D gene. Trimming cost V 1 base and J 7 bases, with 8 bases left between them. The germline CDR1 and CDR2 sequences are SEHNR and FQNEAQ (reference sequence). This CDR3 has 13 residues. CDR3 region: CASSLEGEQPQHF. CDR3 DNA: TGTGCCAGCAGCTTAGAGGGAGAACAGCCCCAGCATTTT.

The rearrangement links TRBV7-2 to TRBJ2-6; TRBD1 matches at 7 bases. V lost 5 bases to trimming and J lost 0 bases; unmatched junction nucleotides: 10. Germline V gene data show CDR1 as SGHTA and CDR2 as FQGNSA. The CDR3 sequence is 18 residues long. This CDR3 is CASSRRTGTLSGANVLTF. The CDR3, as DNA: TGTGCCAGCAGCAGGAGGACAGGCACCCTCTCTGGGGCCAACGTCCTGACTTTC.

The chain joins TRBV5-1 to TRBJ1-2; no reliable D call. Trimming took off 2 bases at V and 2 bases at J, with 10 bases between the two ends. The V gene's germline CDR1 is SGHRS and CDR2 YFSETQ. CDR3 size: 14 residues. The CDR3 loop reads CASSLAQQNYGYTF. CDR3 nucleotide sequence: TGCGCCAGCAGCTTAGCCCAGCAAAACTATGGCTACACCTTC.

The sample holds a few counts of this clonotype. The chain is built from TRBV10-3 and TRBJ2-7; no firm D call. The CDR3 is 13 amino acids. Germline V gene sequence: CDR1 ENHRY, CDR2 SYGVKD. Deletions cut 4 bases from V and 3 bases from J, with 10 bases between. The CDR3: CAISAAPDYEQYF. The CDR3 DNA reads as TGTGCCATCAGTGCTGCTCCAGACTACGAGCAGTACTTC.

The chain employs TRBV12-3 or TRBV12-4 and TRBJ2-3; D not resolved. The length of the CDR3 is 12 residues. V lost 6 bases and J 6 bases, leaving 10 bases between the germline ends. The DNA of the CDR3 is TGTGCCAGCAGCCTTATTGGCGATACGCAGTATTTT. It is translated as CASSLIGDTQYF.

This chain links TRBV5-6 with TRBJ2-1, with TRBD1 matching over 7 bases. Germline V gene sequence: CDR1 SGHDT, CDR2 YYEEEE. CDR3 length: 15 amino acids. V was clipped by 1 base and J by 4 bases; unmatched bases: 5. Here the CDR3 DNA reads TGTGCCAGCAGCTTGACAGGGGACCCATACAATGAGCAGTTCTTC. It specifies CASSLTGDPYNEQFF.

The chain links TRBV7-2 to TRBJ1-6; 7 bases agree with TRBD1. This CDR3 spans 15 amino acids. In germline, CDR1 is SGHTA, CDR2 FQGNSA. After removal of 5 bases from V and 6 bases from J, the junction contained 7 bases not matched to a gene. The CDR3 sequence is CASSRGGTVNSPLHF. In DNA form, the CDR3 reads TGTGCCAGCAGCCGTGGAGGGACAGTTAATTCACCCCTCCACTTT.

The chain carries TRBV14 and TRBJ1-2, with D perhaps TRBD1 (5 bases). V lost 4 bases and J lost 6, with 12 bases in between. This CDR3 is built from 13 residues. Per germline, CDR1 SGHDN and CDR2 FVKESK. CDR3 sequence (DNA): TGTGCCAGCAGCCCACGGACAAGGGATGGCTACACCTTC. This translates into CASSPRTRDGYTF.

The chain couples TRBV20-1 to TRBJ2-7, with 8 bases that match TRBD2. Trimming cost V 0 bases and J 6 bases; bases outside gene matches: 13. Per the germline V gene, CDR1 is DFQATT and CDR2 is SNEGSKA (reference sequence). CDR3 length: 16 residues. The chain's CDR3 is CSAREPRASGRTEQYF. The CDR3 DNA sequence: TGCAGTGCTAGAGAACCCCGGGCTAGCGGGCGGACCGAGCAGTACTTC.